These 2 T cell receptor beta chains originate from one sample sequenced in a study of T cell responses to AZD1222 COVID-19 vaccine. TCRdb keeps only in-frame clones here, not all; method: immunoSEQ multiplex PCR. The sample has 90,000 to 100,000 clones, 80% to 90% seen once; the top ten hold approximately 7%. The sequences come from peripheral blood, collected on day 0 of AZD1222 vaccination. These TCRs come from an adult in good health.

This chain joins TRBV5-1 and TRBJ1-5, with a tentative D call TRBD1 (6 bases). Germline CDR1 SGHRS, CDR2 YFSETQ. This CDR3 is 15 amino acids long. V dropped 6 bases and J dropped 0 bases, with 13 bases sitting between them. The CDR3 is CASTRTVDSNQPQHF. The CDR3 region has the DNA TGCGCCAGCACTAGGACAGTTGATAGCAATCAGCCCCAGCATTTT. Using reference TRBV5-1 and TRBJ1-5 for the parts outside the CDR3, the full variable domain is KAGVTQTPRYLIKTRGQQVTLSCSPISGHRSVSWYQQTPGQGLQFLFEYFSETQRNKGNFPGRFSGRQFSNSRSEMNVSTLELGDSALYLCASTRTVDSNQPQHFGDGTRLSIL.

The chain employs TRBV18 and TRBJ1-4; no firm D call. Looked up from germline, CDR1 is KGHSH and CDR2 is LQKENI. The CDR3 loop spans 14 amino acids. The V end was cut by 6 bases, the J end by 8 bases, with 16 bases between. The CDR3 coding sequence is TGTGCCAGCTCGGTCTCCGGGGATCAAGAAAAACTGTTTTTT. It codes for CASSVSGDQEKLFF.